The 17 T cell receptor beta chains below all came from one sample that was sequenced in a study of T-cell reconstitution after alpha-beta-depleted transplantation in children. Unique molecular identifiers were used to barcode this TCRbeta library. TCRdb called the PCR reads again in MiXCR, with one record for every CDR3 protein. The sample includes approximately 980,000 distinct CDR3 sequences, roughly 29% of them seen just once. The sequences come from PBMCs, mostly from graft donor cells, collected 360 days after TCRalphabeta/CD19-depleted stem cell transplant. These receptors all stem from a boy in the first two years of life who had a stem cell transplant for SCID, so the T cells may come from the graft donor.

In this sample, this clonotype turned up a few times. The gene calls are TRBV15 and TRBJ2-1; D gene uncertain. Germline-derived CDR1 and CDR2 are LNHNV and YYDKDF (reference sequence). The CDR3 consists of 15 residues. Trimming shortened V by 0 bases and J by 4 bases, and 10 bases separated the two germline ends. CDR3 nucleotide sequence: TGTGCCACCAGCAGAGACAGGCCGGCTTACAATGAGCAGTTCTTC. Protein sequence: CATSRDRPAYNEQFF.

This clonotype was observed a few times. The chain carries TRBV15 and TRBJ2-1; tentative D call: TRBD1 (6 bases). The CDR3 sequence is 15 residues long. V lost 1 base and J 7 bases, leaving 14 bases between the germline ends. Germline V gene data show CDR1 as LNHNV and CDR2 as YYDKDF (reference sequence). The CDR3 bases are TGTGCCACCAGCAGAGTTCAGTCCAGGGGTAATGAGCAGTTCTTC. Translation: CATSRVQSRGNEQFF.

This clonotype has ten or more counts. The chain has TRBV7-9 and TRBJ1-1, with 8 bases matching TRBD1. CDR3 length equals 14 residues. J lost 3 bases, V lost 1 base, and 1 base had no gene match. Germline CDR1 and CDR2: SEHNR and FQNEAQ (reference sequence). The CDR3 bases are TGTGCCAGCAGCTTAGACAGGGGGGACACTGAAGCTTTCTTT. Its translation is CASSLDRGDTEAFF.

This clonotype was counted a few times. The chain uses TRBV29-1 and TRBJ2-7; tentatively, D is TRBD1 (5 bases). The ends were cut back, 4 bases at V and 4 bases at J, with 17 bases in the middle. CDR3 length equals 14 residues. The germline CDR1 and CDR2 sequences are SQVTM and ANQGSEA. The chain's CDR3 is CSVGGGSPPYEQYF. CDR3 DNA sequence: TGCAGCGTTGGGGGCGGTAGTCCCCCTTACGAGCAGTACTTC.

This chain connects TRBV2 to TRBJ2-1; TRBD1 agrees at 7 bases. With V trimmed by 10 bases and J by 4 bases, 10 bases remained unmatched. The V gene's germline CDR1 is SNHLY and CDR2 FYNNEI. The CDR3 contains 14 residues. The CDR3 loop reads CATRGQPTYNEQFF. CDR3 coding DNA: TGTGCCACCAGGGGACAGCCAACGTACAATGAGCAGTTCTTC.

This sequence joins TRBV12-3 or TRBV12-4 and TRBJ1-2, with 8 bases fitting TRBD1. The junction had 4 bases not matched to a gene; V was cut back by 3 bases and J by 7 bases. The CDR3 is made up of 13 amino acids. The chain's CDR3 is CASSFRTGSGYTF. In DNA form, the CDR3 reads TGTGCCAGCAGTTTTCGGACAGGGAGTGGCTACACCTTC.

This clonotype has more than one count but fewer than ten. This chain joins TRBV9 and TRBJ2-3; possible D gene TRBD1, 5 bases. The V end was cut by 3 bases, the J end by 7 bases, with 18 bases between. The CDR3 runs 15 residues. The germline gives CDR1 SGDLS, CDR2 YYNGEE. CDR3 residues: CASSAQGGGANTQYF. As DNA, the CDR3 is TGTGCCAGCAGCGCCCAGGGTGGTGGGGCGAATACGCAGTATTTT.

This clonotype was picked up a small number of times. The CDR3 coding sequence is TGTGCCAGCAGTTACCAGAGACTAGCGGGCACCGGGGAGCTGTTTTTT. It codes for CASSYQRLAGTGELFF. The V and J genes are TRBV12-3 or TRBV12-4 and TRBJ2-2, with 10 bases fitting TRBD2. CDR3 length equals 16 residues. After removal of 4 bases from V and 4 bases from J, the junction contained 6 bases not matched to a gene.

The chain uses TRBV5-1 and TRBJ1-4; the D is unclear. V was pared by 4 bases and J by 5 bases, with 12 bases between. The CDR3 runs to 14 residues. Germline-derived CDR1 and CDR2 are SGHRS and YFSETQ. The CDR3 DNA reads as TGCGCCAGCAGCGGTGATAACAAGAATGAAAAACTGTTTTTT. Amino acids: CASSGDNKNEKLFF.

The rearrangement joins TRBV20-1 to TRBJ2-2, with TRBD1 identical over 9 bases. The CDR3 consists of 13 residues. Looked up from germline, CDR1 is DFQATT and CDR2 is SNEGSKA (reference sequence). The J segment lost 2 bases and the V segment lost 7 bases, leaving 2 bases of the junction unmatched. The CDR3 nucleotides read TGCAGTGGGGACAGGGACAACACCGGGGAGCTGTTTTTT. It encodes CSGDRDNTGELFF.

The rearrangement links TRBV5-1 to TRBJ2-1, with D hard to call. Looked up from germline, CDR1 is SGHRS and CDR2 is YFSETQ. CDR3 length: 14 residues. The V end was cut by 5 bases, the J end by 4 bases, with 13 bases between. DNA of the CDR3: TGCGCCAGCAGTCGATTGGGTCCGTACAATGAGCAGTTCTTC. Translating gives CASSRLGPYNEQFF. Looking up the rest from reference TRBV5-1 and TRBJ2-1 gives the full variable domain: KAGVTQTPRYLIKTRGQQVTLSCSPISGHRSVSWYQQTPGQGLQFLFEYFSETQRNKGNFPGRFSGRQFSNSRSEMNVSTLELGDSALYLCASSRLGPYNEQFFGPGTRLTVL.

The chain uses TRBV5-1 and TRBJ1-4; the D is unclear. CDR3 size: 13 residues. CDR1 SGHRS and CDR2 YFSETQ come from the germline V gene. Trimming removed 3 bases at V and 7 bases at J, with 10 bases between. The CDR3 nucleotides read TGCGCCAGCAGCTCCCCCTCGCGTGAAAAACTGTTTTTT. Residues: CASSSPSREKLFF.

The chain combines TRBV27 with TRBJ2-1, with 7 nucleotides matching TRBD2. Per germline, CDR1 MNHEY and CDR2 SMNVEV (reference sequence). V shed 4 bases and J 0 bases; nucleotides not matched to a gene: 6. This CDR3 region has 16 residues. DNA of the CDR3: TGTGCCAGCAGTTCCCCTTGGGGGGGCTCCTACAATGAGCAGTTCTTC. It translates to CASSSPWGGSYNEQFF.

The gene calls are TRBV6-2 or TRBV6-3 and TRBJ2-5; 9 bases are shared with TRBD2. This CDR3 contains 17 residues. J lost 0 bases, V lost 6 bases, and 11 bases had no gene match. The germline CDR1 and CDR2 sequences are MNHEY and SVGEGT. CDR3 protein: CASSQGRAGGYQETQYF. The CDR3 region has the DNA TGTGCCAGCAGCCAAGGGAGAGCGGGGGGCTACCAAGAGACCCAGTACTTC.

This CDR3 is CASSEGGLPLYNEQFF. CDR3 DNA sequence: TGTGCCAGCAGTGAGGGGGGGCTACCGCTCTACAATGAGCAGTTCTTC. This chain connects TRBV6-1 to TRBJ2-1, with D perhaps TRBD2 (7 bases). The germline V gene has CDR1 MNHNS and CDR2 SASEGT. Deletions cut 3 bases from V and 3 bases from J, with 15 bases between. The CDR3 length is 16 residues.

This clonotype was detected only a few times. V usage is TRBV18 and J usage is TRBJ1-2; 10 nucleotides agree with TRBD1. The CDR3 has 15 residues. Germline lookup yields CDR1 KGHSH and CDR2 LQKENI. Losses at the gene ends were 3 bases for V and 4 bases for J; bases not matched to a gene: 5. The CDR3 loop is CASSPATGGAYGYTF. The CDR3, as DNA: TGTGCCAGCTCACCTGCGACAGGGGGCGCCTATGGCTACACCTTC. The whole variable domain, remainder taken from reference TRBV18 and TRBJ1-2, is NAGVMQNPRHLVRRRGQEARLRCSPMKGHSHVYWYRQLPEEGLKFMVYLQKENIIDESGMPKERFSAEFPKEGPSILRIQQVVRGDSAAYFCASSPATGGAYGYTFGSGTRLTVV.

CDR3 DNA: TGCGCCAGCAGCACGGGACAGGGGAGGGAAAAACTGTTTTTT. Translated, it gives CASSTGQGREKLFF. The rearrangement joins TRBV5-1 to TRBJ1-4; 10 bases line up with TRBD1. V lost 4 bases, J lost 8 bases, and 5 bases stayed unmatched. This CDR3 comprises 14 residues. The germline V gene has CDR1 SGHRS and CDR2 YFSETQ.